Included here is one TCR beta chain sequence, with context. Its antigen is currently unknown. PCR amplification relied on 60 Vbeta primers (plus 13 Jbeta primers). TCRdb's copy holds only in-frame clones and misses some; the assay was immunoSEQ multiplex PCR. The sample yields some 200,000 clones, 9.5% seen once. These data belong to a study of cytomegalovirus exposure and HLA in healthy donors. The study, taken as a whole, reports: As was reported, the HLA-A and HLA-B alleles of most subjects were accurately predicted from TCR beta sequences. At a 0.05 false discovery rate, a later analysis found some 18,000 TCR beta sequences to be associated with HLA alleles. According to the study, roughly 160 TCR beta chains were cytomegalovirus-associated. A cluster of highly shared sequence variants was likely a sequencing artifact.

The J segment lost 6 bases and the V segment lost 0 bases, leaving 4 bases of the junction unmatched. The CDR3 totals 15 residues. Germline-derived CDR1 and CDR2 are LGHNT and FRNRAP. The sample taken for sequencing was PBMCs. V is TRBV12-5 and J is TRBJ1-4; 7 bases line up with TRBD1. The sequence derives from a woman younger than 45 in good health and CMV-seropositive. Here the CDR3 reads CASGLVGQDYEKLFF. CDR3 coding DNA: TGTGCTAGTGGTTTGGTAGGACAGGATTATGAAAAACTGTTTTTT.